What follows is one TCR beta chain and its context. What it recognizes is unknown. From germline, CDR1 is MNHEY and CDR2 SVGAGI. This CDR3 is 14 amino acids long. Trimming took 3 bases from V and 6 from J, leaving 11 bases between them. Constant-segment primers and 5'RACE yielded cDNA libraries for TCR alpha and TCR beta, each carrying sample barcodes and UMIs. Each CDR3 protein gets one entry after TCRdb re-called the 5' RACE reads with MiXCR. The sample lists 470,000 or so distinct CDR3 sequences, roughly 20% occurring once. The data stem from a study of T-cell memory formation after mild COVID-19. Study-wide points: Contracting CD4+ clones lay largely in CM and EM, with CD8+ ones residing in EMRA. Pre-infection memory already had some responding clones, implying cross-reactive memory joined.

The J gene is TRBJ2-2, the V gene TRBV6-5; no definite D call. Sequencing was carried out using PBMCs or a T cell subset sorted from them (not recorded which). This TCR was recovered from an adult woman who had mild COVID-19 (a few samples of this study predate the infection). Cell type and time point are not known. CDR3 nucleotide sequence: TGTGCCAGCAGTTATTCCCACCCATCCGGGGAGCTGTTTTTT. Protein: CASSYSHPSGELFF.